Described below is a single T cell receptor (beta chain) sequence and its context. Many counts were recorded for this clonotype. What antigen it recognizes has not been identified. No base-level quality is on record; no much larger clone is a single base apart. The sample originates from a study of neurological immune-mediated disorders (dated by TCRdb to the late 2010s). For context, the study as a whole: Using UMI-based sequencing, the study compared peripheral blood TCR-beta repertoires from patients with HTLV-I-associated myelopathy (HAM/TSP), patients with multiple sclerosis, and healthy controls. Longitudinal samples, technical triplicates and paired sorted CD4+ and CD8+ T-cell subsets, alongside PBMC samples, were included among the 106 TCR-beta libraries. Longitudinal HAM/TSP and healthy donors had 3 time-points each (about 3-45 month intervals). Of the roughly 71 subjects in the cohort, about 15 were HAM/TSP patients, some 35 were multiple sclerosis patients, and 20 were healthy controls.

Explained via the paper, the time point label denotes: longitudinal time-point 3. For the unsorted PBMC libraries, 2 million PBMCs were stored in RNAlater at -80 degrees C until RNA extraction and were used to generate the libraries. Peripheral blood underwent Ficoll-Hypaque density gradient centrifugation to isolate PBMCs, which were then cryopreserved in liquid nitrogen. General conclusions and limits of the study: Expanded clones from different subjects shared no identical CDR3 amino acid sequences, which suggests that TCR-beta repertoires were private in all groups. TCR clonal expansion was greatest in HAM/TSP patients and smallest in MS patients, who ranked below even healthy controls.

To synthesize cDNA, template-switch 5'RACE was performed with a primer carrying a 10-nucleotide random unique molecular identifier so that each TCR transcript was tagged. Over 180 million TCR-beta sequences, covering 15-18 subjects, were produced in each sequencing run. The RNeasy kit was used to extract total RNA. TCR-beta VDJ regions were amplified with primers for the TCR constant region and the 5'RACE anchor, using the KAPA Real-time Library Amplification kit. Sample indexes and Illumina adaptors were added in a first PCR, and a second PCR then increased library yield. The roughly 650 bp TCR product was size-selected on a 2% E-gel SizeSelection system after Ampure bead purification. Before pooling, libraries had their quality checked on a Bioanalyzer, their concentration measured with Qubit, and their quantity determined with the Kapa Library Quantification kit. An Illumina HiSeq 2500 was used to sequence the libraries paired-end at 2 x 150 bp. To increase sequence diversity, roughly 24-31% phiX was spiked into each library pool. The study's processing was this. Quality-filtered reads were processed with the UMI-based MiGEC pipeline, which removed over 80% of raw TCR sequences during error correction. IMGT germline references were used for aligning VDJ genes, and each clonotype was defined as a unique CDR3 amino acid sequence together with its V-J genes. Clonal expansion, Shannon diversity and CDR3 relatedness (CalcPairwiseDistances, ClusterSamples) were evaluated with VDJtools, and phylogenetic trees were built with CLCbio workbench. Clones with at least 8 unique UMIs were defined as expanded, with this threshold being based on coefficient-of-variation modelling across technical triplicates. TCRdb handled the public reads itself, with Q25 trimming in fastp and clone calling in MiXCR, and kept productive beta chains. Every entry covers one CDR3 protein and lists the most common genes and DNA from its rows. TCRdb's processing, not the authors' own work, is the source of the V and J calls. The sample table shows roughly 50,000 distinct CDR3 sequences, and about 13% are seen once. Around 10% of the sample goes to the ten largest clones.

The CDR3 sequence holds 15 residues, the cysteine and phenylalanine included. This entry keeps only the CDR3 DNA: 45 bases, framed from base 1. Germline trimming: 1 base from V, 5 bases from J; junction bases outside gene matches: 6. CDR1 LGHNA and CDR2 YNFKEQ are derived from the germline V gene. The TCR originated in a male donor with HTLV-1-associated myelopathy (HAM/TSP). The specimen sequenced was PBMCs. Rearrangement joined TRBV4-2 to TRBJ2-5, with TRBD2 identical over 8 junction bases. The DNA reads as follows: TGTGCCAGCAGCCAAGGACTAGCGATTCGGGAGACCCAGTACTTC. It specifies CASSQGLAIRETQYF.